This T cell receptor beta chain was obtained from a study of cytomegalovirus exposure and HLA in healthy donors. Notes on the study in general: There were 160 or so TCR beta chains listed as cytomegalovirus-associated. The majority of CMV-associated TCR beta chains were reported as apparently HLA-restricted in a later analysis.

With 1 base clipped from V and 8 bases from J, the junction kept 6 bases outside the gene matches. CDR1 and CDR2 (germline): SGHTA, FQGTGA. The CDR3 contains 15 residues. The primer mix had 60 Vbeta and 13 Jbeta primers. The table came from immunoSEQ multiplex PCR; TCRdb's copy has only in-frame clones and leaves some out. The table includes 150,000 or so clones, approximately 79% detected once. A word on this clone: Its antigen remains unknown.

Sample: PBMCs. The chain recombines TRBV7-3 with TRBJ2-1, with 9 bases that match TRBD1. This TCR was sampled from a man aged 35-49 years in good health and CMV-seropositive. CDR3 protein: CASSLRQGVLDEQFF. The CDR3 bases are TGTGCCAGCAGCTTAAGACAGGGGGTGTTGGATGAGCAGTTCTTC.